This entry lists 9 T cell receptor beta chains sequenced from one sample in a study of blood T cell repertoires in COVID-19. Generated by immunoSEQ multiplex PCR, the TCRdb table keeps only in-frame clones and is missing some. The data contain approximately 210,000 clones, roughly 84% of them singletons. The sample was peripheral blood. The receptors were gathered from an elderly woman with acute or convalescent COVID-19.

The CDR3 is CASSPDAPTTYNSPLHF. CDR3 DNA: TGTGCCAGCTCACCAGACGCCCCGACAACCTATAATTCACCCCTCCACTTT. The chain combines TRBV18 with TRBJ1-6; no firm D call. V gave up 2 bases and J gave up 2 bases, with 13 bases separating them. This CDR3 has 17 residues. CDR1 and CDR2 (germline): KGHSH, LQKENI.

The V gene is TRBV9, the J gene TRBJ1-3; D remains unclear. Trimming took 0 bases from V and 3 from J, leaving 4 bases between them. There are 13 residues in the CDR3. Looked up from germline, CDR1 is SGDLS and CDR2 is YYNGEE. The DNA for the CDR3 is TGTGCCAGCAGCGTAGGAGGTGGAAACACCATATATTTT. Its translation: CASSVGGGNTIYF. Filled out from reference TRBV9 and TRBJ1-3, the complete variable domain reads DSGVTQTPKHLITATGQRVTLRCSPRSGDLSVYWYQQSLDQGLQFLIQYYNGEERAKGNILERFSAQQFPDLHSELNLSSLELGDSALYFCASSVGGGNTIYFGEGSWLTVV.

Turning to this clone: The same CDR3 can be traced to other DNA sequences in this sample. CDR3 DNA: TGTGCCTGGAGTGTGAGGGGGGGCGGAAAACTGTTTTTT. Its translation: CAWSVRGGGKLFF. The chain combines TRBV30 with TRBJ1-4; D is perhaps TRBD1 (6 bases). The CDR3 sequence is 13 residues long. Germline lookup yields CDR1 GTSNPN and CDR2 SVGIG (reference sequence). Trimming left V 0 bases short and J 10 bases short, with 12 bases between.

The gene calls are TRBV6-2 or TRBV6-3 and TRBJ2-6, with D possibly TRBD1 on 7 matching bases. Trimming removed 2 bases at V and 4 bases at J, with 18 bases between. CDR1 MNHEY and CDR2 SVGEGT come from the germline V gene. The CDR3 extends over 18 amino acids. Here the CDR3 reads CASSYQGRGERGANVLTF. Written as DNA, the CDR3 is TGTGCCAGCAGTTACCAGGGCAGGGGGGAAAGAGGGGCCAACGTCCTGACTTTC.

The chain combines TRBV7-6 with TRBJ2-5; perhaps TRBD2 as D (6 bases). The length of the CDR3 is 15 residues. Trimming left V 5 bases short and J 7 bases short, with 20 bases between. In germline, CDR1 is SGHVS, CDR2 FNYEAQ. CDR3 coding DNA: TGTGCCAGCAGCCCCGGGGGACGACCCGGTGGGACCCAGTACTTC. As protein: CASSPGGRPGGTQYF. Complete variable domain (other parts from reference TRBV7-6 and TRBJ2-5): GAGVSQSPRYKVTKRGQDVALRCDPISGHVSLYWYRQALGQGPEFLTYFNYEAQQDKSGLPNDRFSAERPEGSISTLTIQRTEQRDSAMYRCASSPGGRPGGTQYFGPGTRLLVL.

The chain is built from TRBV4-3 and TRBJ1-2, with D hard to call. Germline V gene lookup returns CDR1 LGHNA and CDR2 YSLEER. This CDR3 contains 16 residues. Trimming shortened V by 0 bases and J by 4 bases, and 15 bases separated the two germline ends. The CDR3 protein is CASSQDESPTFYGYTF. Written as DNA, the CDR3 is TGCGCCAGCAGCCAAGATGAGAGCCCTACCTTCTATGGCTACACCTTC.

The rearrangement uses TRBV9 and TRBJ2-7; D possibly corresponds to TRBD1 (5 bases). V gave up 0 bases and J gave up 2 bases, with 9 bases separating them. The germline CDR1 and CDR2 sequences are SGDLS and YYNGEE. This CDR3 is 14 amino acids long. Written as DNA, the CDR3 is TGTGCCAGCAGCGTAGGAGACAGTGCCTACGAGCAGTACTTC. Encoded protein: CASSVGDSAYEQYF.

This chain joins TRBV19 and TRBJ2-3, with TRBD2 identical over 7 bases. The CDR3 consists of 14 residues. Germline values: CDR1 LNHDA, CDR2 SQIVND (reference sequence). Trimming at V came to 5 bases and at J to 3 bases, leaving 5 bases not matched to a gene. The CDR3 DNA sequence: TGTGCCAGTAGTTCAAGCGGGGCTACAGATACGCAGTATTTT. Translation: CASSSSGATDTQYF.

V is TRBV19 and J is TRBJ1-1, with TRBD1 matching over 8 bases. The V and J ends lost 6 bases and 3 bases, in that order; junction bases with no gene match: 12. Per germline, CDR1 LNHDA and CDR2 SQIVND (reference sequence). This CDR3 contains 16 residues. The CDR3 coding sequence is TGTGCCAGTAGATCAGGGGGCGCCGGGGAGGACACTGAAGCTTTCTTT. The encoded protein is CASRSGGAGEDTEAFF.